The 21 T cell receptor beta chains in this list originate from one sample, sequenced in a study of cytomegalovirus exposure and HLA in healthy donors. Primers: 60 Vbeta forward and 13 Jbeta reverse. Profiling relied on immunoSEQ multiplex PCR, and the TCRdb table lists in-frame clones only, not all of them. The sample lists about 78,000 clones; approximately 70% were seen once. Material: PBMCs. These TCRs come from a woman aged 40-49 years in good health and CMV-seropositive.

The genes are TRBV2 and TRBJ2-1; 10 bases line up with TRBD2. The germline gives CDR1 SNHLY, CDR2 FYNNEI. This CDR3 is 16 amino acids long. Unmatched junction bases numbered 3, after V lost 0 bases and J lost 4 bases. The DNA for the CDR3 is TGTGCCAGCAGTGAAGCGTGGACTAGCGGATACAATGAGCAGTTCTTC. Protein product: CASSEAWTSGYNEQFF.

The J gene is TRBJ2-7, the V gene TRBV13, with 9 nucleotides matching TRBD1. Germline lookup yields CDR1 PRHDT and CDR2 FYEKMQ (reference sequence). V shed 0 bases and J 5 bases; nucleotides not matched to a gene: 8. The CDR3 contains 16 residues. In DNA, the CDR3 is TGTGCCAGCAGCTTAGGGGAGTGGACAGGGGTCCACGAGCAGTACTTC. Residues: CASSLGEWTGVHEQYF.

The CDR3 coding sequence is TGTGCCAGCAGATCCGCACTCCGGGGAGACAATCAGCCCCAGCATTTT. Its translation is CASRSALRGDNQPQHF. This chain joins TRBV28 and TRBJ1-5; D is unclear. Deletions cut 6 bases from V and 3 bases from J, with 18 bases between. Germline loops: CDR1 MDHEN, CDR2 SYDVKM. This CDR3 is built from 16 residues.

The chain recombines TRBV11-2 with TRBJ1-6; no reliable D call. V was shortened by 5 bases and J by 9 bases, with 17 bases between the two germline ends. This CDR3 is built from 15 residues. Germline loops: CDR1 SGHAT, CDR2 FQNNGV. This CDR3 reads CASSASSGSGSPLHF. The DNA for the CDR3 is TGTGCCAGCAGCGCCTCCTCGGGGTCTGGTTCACCCCTCCACTTT.

V is TRBV25-1 and J is TRBJ2-1, with D possibly matching TRBD1 (7 bases). The CDR3 runs 15 residues. Germline assignment: CDR1 MGHDK and CDR2 SYGVNS. Trimming pared 4 bases from V and 8 bases from J, leaving 18 bases between. This chain's CDR3 is CASSGGARGVDEQFF. In DNA form, the CDR3 reads TGTGCCAGCAGTGGAGGGGCCAGGGGGGTGGATGAGCAGTTCTTC.

The count of this clone is one. The CDR3 loop is CASRISGNTEAFF. The CDR3 bases are TGTGCCAGCAGGATATCCGGGAACACTGAAGCTTTCTTT. V and J are TRBV6-4 and TRBJ1-1; D gene ambiguous. Germline CDR1 is MRHNA and CDR2 is SNTAGT. Trimming removed 6 bases from V and 1 base from J, with 9 bases in between. The CDR3 is 13 residues long.

Note on this clone: The junction departs from the called germline gene at one end, perhaps through a read error. The chain is built from TRBV30 and TRBJ1-2; TRBD1 aligns across 10 bases. Germline values: CDR1 GTSNPN, CDR2 SVGIG (reference sequence). This CDR3 contains 12 residues. This chain's CDR3 is CAWSVGDRGRIF. CDR3 in DNA: TGTGCCTGGAGTGTTGGAGACAGGGGGCGGATTTTC.

This chain links TRBV5-1 with TRBJ2-7; 7 positions match TRBD1. The germline gives CDR1 SGHRS, CDR2 YFSETQ. The ends lost 5 bases at V and 0 bases at J; junction bases unmatched: 8. The CDR3 runs to 15 residues. This chain's CDR3 is CASRPGQEGSYEQYF. As DNA, the CDR3 is TGCGCCAGCAGACCTGGACAGGAAGGCTCCTACGAGCAGTACTTC.

The chain employs TRBV29-1 and TRBJ1-2, with 8 bases that match TRBD1. The CDR3 is 13 amino acids. The germline V gene encodes CDR1 SQVTM and CDR2 ANQGSEA. V dropped 6 bases and J dropped 7; count of bases not matched to a gene: 10. This chain's CDR3 is CSVPGGQAAGYTF. CDR3 sequence (DNA): TGCAGCGTGCCCGGGGGACAGGCGGCTGGCTACACCTTC.

V gene TRBV7-2 combines with J gene TRBJ2-7, with D perhaps matching TRBD1 (6 bases). The V and J ends lost 5 bases and 3 bases respectively, with 20 bases between them. This CDR3 is 16 amino acids long. CDR1 is SGHTA, CDR2 FQGNSA, per germline. The CDR3 nucleotides read TGTGCCAGCAGCCCCCCGGGGTCAGGGGCCGGCTACGAGCAGTACTTC. As protein: CASSPPGSGAGYEQYF.

The chain links TRBV29-1 to TRBJ2-2; 12 nucleotides line up with TRBD2. The length of the CDR3 is 15 residues. CDR1 is SQVTM, CDR2 ANQGSEA, per germline. With 4 bases clipped from V and 2 bases from J, the junction kept 2 bases outside the gene matches. The CDR3 loop is CSVAGLAGNTGELFF. CDR3 bases: TGCAGCGTTGCCGGACTAGCGGGAAACACCGGGGAGCTGTTTTTT.

V and J are TRBV21-1 and TRBJ2-7; the table's D call TRBD1 went unverified against the DNA. TRBV21-1 is deemed a pseudogene. This CDR3 has 15 amino acids. CDR3 in DNA: TGTGCCAGCAGCCATTATGACAGCCCAAGGTACGAGCAGTACTTC. This translates into CASSHYDSPRYEQYF.

This clone was observed at least ten times. The rearrangement joins TRBV10-1 to TRBJ2-7; D might be TRBD1 (6 bases). V dropped 6 bases and J dropped 5 bases, with 14 bases sitting between them. This CDR3 comprises 13 residues. Germline-derived CDR1 and CDR2 are WNHNN and SYGVQD (reference sequence). The CDR3 bases are TGCGCCAGCAGCCCACAGGGTTCCAACGAGCAGTACTTC. Its translation: CASSPQGSNEQYF.

The J gene is TRBJ2-7, the V gene TRBV10-2; TRBD1 might be the D (5 bases). Germline V lookup: CDR1 WSHSY, CDR2 SAAADI. This CDR3 has 14 amino acids. Trimming removed 3 bases from V and 5 bases from J, with 14 bases in between. The CDR3 protein is CASSDQAGSDEQYF. Here the CDR3 DNA reads TGCGCCAGCAGTGACCAGGCAGGGTCGGACGAGCAGTACTTC.

The chain employs TRBV4-1 and TRBJ2-7, with 7 positions matching TRBD1. Germline lookup yields CDR1 MGHRA and CDR2 YSYEKL. The V and J ends lost 0 bases and 4 bases, in that order; junction bases with no gene match: 12. The CDR3 is 17 amino acids. The CDR3 DNA is TGCGCCAGCAGCCAAGATCAGAAGACAGGGTCTTTTTACGAGCAGTACTTC. The encoded protein is CASSQDQKTGSFYEQYF.

The rearrangement uses TRBV10-2 and TRBJ1-1; a possible D gene is TRBD1 (5 bases). CDR3 length equals 14 residues. V dropped 6 bases and J dropped 2 bases, with 13 bases sitting between them. CDR1 and CDR2 from the germline V gene are WSHSY and SAAADI. The CDR3 reads CASSPTGGNTEAFF. The CDR3 DNA follows: TGCGCCAGCAGCCCAACGGGGGGAAACACTGAAGCTTTCTTT.

This chain joins TRBV25-1 and TRBJ1-2; D uncertain. Germline values: CDR1 MGHDK, CDR2 SYGVNS. Deletions cut 7 bases from V and 3 bases from J, with 15 bases between. This CDR3 is built from 14 residues. This CDR3 is CASNLFGPYYGYTF. Written as DNA, the CDR3 is TGTGCCAGCAATCTTTTTGGGCCGTACTATGGCTACACCTTC.

This chain uses TRBV19 with TRBJ2-3, with D possibly matching TRBD1 (5 bases). Germline V lookup: CDR1 LNHDA, CDR2 SQIVND (reference sequence). The CDR3 runs 14 residues. With 1 base removed from V and 2 bases from J, the gap between germline ends came to 7 bases. CDR3 DNA: TGTGCCAGTAGTATAGGACAGACCACAGATACGCAGTATTTT. Residues: CASSIGQTTDTQYF. Together with reference TRBV19 and TRBJ2-3, the CDR3 gives the full variable domain: DGGITQSPKYLFRKEGQNVTLSCEQNLNHDAMYWYRQDPGQGLRLIYYSQIVNDFQKGDIAEGYSVSREKKESFPLTVTSAQKNPTAFYLCASSIGQTTDTQYFGPGTRLTVL.

V is TRBV28 and J is TRBJ1-1; D uncertain. V shed 7 bases and J shed 0 bases, with 9 bases lying between them. This CDR3 spans 13 amino acids. Per germline, CDR1 MDHEN and CDR2 SYDVKM. Here the CDR3 reads CASKLSMNTEAFF. The DNA of the CDR3 is TGTGCCAGCAAACTGTCCATGAACACTGAAGCTTTCTTT.

The genes are TRBV19 and TRBJ1-3; 7 positions agree with TRBD1. This CDR3 region has 17 residues. Germline CDR1 reads LNHDA; CDR2 reads SQIVND (reference sequence). V lost 4 bases to trimming and J lost 0 bases; unmatched junction nucleotides: 9. In nucleotides, the CDR3 is TGTGCCAGTAGTAGGACGGGACAGAGGAGCTCTGGAAACACCATATATTTT. Translation gives CASSRTGQRSSGNTIYF.

The chain employs TRBV7-8 and TRBJ2-5, with TRBD2 identical over 10 bases. The CDR3 totals 15 residues. J gave up 0 bases and V 3 bases, and 1 base lay outside the gene matches. The germline V gene encodes CDR1 SGHVS and CDR2 FQNEAQ. The CDR3 region has the DNA TGTGCCAGCAGCTTGACTAGCGGGCACCAAGAGACCCAGTACTTC. As protein: CASSLTSGHQETQYF.